This T cell receptor gamma chain was observed in a study of gamma delta lymphoproliferative disorders and STAT genes. Looking at the study overall: At least 50 ng of genomic DNA went into each LymphoTrack Dx TCRG Assay library.

PBMCs from patients and controls supplied the genomic DNA for sequencing. Germline trimming cut 4 bases from V and 0 bases from J; bases unmatched to any gene: 21. Germline V gene data show CDR1 as VENAVY and CDR2 as YDSYNSRV. This CDR3 comprises 19 residues. This clone appeared a few times. TCRdb re-called the multiplex PCR reads through CATT. In the table there are about 480 gamma-chain clones, less than 20% of which are singletons. V gene TRGV8 combines with J gene TRGJ1 or TRGJ2. Because TCRdb records no J gene, it was assigned here through a match of the DNA to germline. This receptor was identified in a human donor with gamma-delta T-cell large granular lymphocyte leukemia. Sequenced input: blood. CDR3 protein: CATWDKYLGGEPNYYKKLF. The CDR3 nucleotides are TGTGCCACCTGGGACAAGTATTTGGGGGGGGAGCCGAATTATTATAAGAAACTCTTT.